Listed below are T cell receptor beta chains from one sample, sequenced in a study of blood T cell repertoires in COVID-19. Sequencing used immunoSEQ multiplex PCR; TCRdb keeps in-frame clones, though not all of them. This sample has around 190,000 clones; 75% to 85% occur once, and the top ten carry 1.5%. Specimen: peripheral blood. The origin of the receptors is a human donor in a cohort sampled during active COVID-19. CDR3s include the opening cysteine and the closing phenylalanine or tryptophan. The order of the fields is J gene, clone size, V gene, D gene, CDR3 protein, CDR3 DNA. D genes are given only for firm matches. Only part of the rows carry a size: once, few, many, or a class if the clone is expanded.

TRBJ2-5 - TRBV12-3/TRBV12-4 - CAAAEGETQYF TGTGCCGCGGCGGAGGGAGAGACCCAGTACTTC
TRBJ1-2 - TRBV18 - CASSPSRVEANYGYTF TGTGCCAGCTCACCATCCAGGGTGGAAGCTAACTATGGCTACACCTTC
TRBJ2-3 - TRBV19 - CASSISQGTDTQYF TGTGCCAGTAGTATCTCCCAGGGCACAGATACGCAGTATTTT
TRBJ2-7 - TRBV6-2/TRBV6-3 - CASSTPSFRQTAASYEQYF TGTGCCAGCAGCACCCCCTCCTTCCGACAGACAGCTGCCTCCTACGAGCAGTACTTC
TRBJ1-6 - TRBV27 TRBD1 CASSPGGQGLNSPLHF TGTGCCAGCAGTCCGGGCGGACAGGGGCTAAATTCACCCCTCCACTTT
TRBJ2-7 - TRBV5-1 TRBD1 CASSLNGQGAGYEQYF TGCGCCAGCAGCTTGAATGGACAGGGGGCTGGATACGAGCAGTACTTC
TRBJ1-2 once TRBV19 TRBD1 CASSNRDRGQRGYGYTF TGTGCCAGTAGTAACCGGGACAGGGGACAAAGGGGCTATGGCTACACCTTC
TRBJ2-1 - TRBV21-1 - CASSKWWGLNEQFF TGTGCCAGCAGCAAATGGTGGGGGCTCAATGAGCAGTTCTTC
TRBJ2-7 - TRBV24-1 TRBD2 CATSDLAGPQYF TGTGCCACCAGTGATTTAGCGGGGCCGCAGTACTTC
TRBJ2-7 once TRBV27 TRBD1 CASSLSHGTGSYEQYF TGTGCCAGCAGTTTATCTCATGGGACAGGGAGCTACGAGCAGTACTTC
TRBJ2-5 - TRBV11-3 - CASSSPQGSVQETQYF TGTGCCAGCAGCTCCCCTCAGGGCAGCGTACAAGAGACCCAGTACTTC
TRBJ2-7 once TRBV27 TRBD1 CASSRQGVHEQYF TGTGCCAGCAGTCGACAGGGTGTCCACGAGCAGTACTTC
TRBJ2-7 - TRBV5-1 - CASSYLQGYEQYF TGCGCCAGCAGCTACCTTCAGGGTTACGAGCAGTACTTC
TRBJ1-6 once TRBV5-1 - CASSLVGGVNSPLHF TGCGCCAGCAGCTTGGTTGGCGGGGTCAATTCACCCCTCCACTTT
TRBJ1-3 - TRBV7-2 - CASSLARATGNTIYF TGTGCCAGCAGCTTAGCGCGGGCTACTGGAAACACCATATATTTT
TRBJ1-1 - TRBV7-9 - CASAPIGAEAFF TGTGCCAGCGCTCCGATAGGGGCGGAAGCTTTCTTT
TRBJ2-3 - TRBV19 - CASTRVGGSLDTQYF TGTGCCAGTACCCGGGTCGGAGGGTCTTTGGATACGCAGTATTTT
TRBJ2-3 once TRBV11-3 TRBD1 CASSSGTGRTDTQYF TGTGCCAGCAGCTCCGGGACAGGGCGGACAGATACGCAGTATTTT
TRBJ1-4 once TRBV2 - CASSVGERIQANEKLFF TGTGCCAGCAGTGTAGGAGAAAGGATCCAAGCTAATGAAAAACTGTTTTTT
TRBJ2-3 - TRBV5-6 - CASSFQGPDTQYF TGTGCCAGCAGCTTCCAGGGGCCAGATACGCAGTATTTT
TRBJ1-2 - TRBV12-5 TRBD1 CASGYSDRVGGYTF TGTGCTAGTGGGTACTCCGACAGGGTAGGAGGCTACACCTTC
TRBJ1-2 - TRBV11-1 - CASSLGGGAGYGYTF TGTGCCAGCAGCTTAGGCGGGGGCGCTGGCTATGGCTACACCTTC
TRBJ1-3 - TRBV27 - CASSPLGGNTIYF TGTGCCAGCAGTCCCCTTGGGGGGAACACCATATATTTT
TRBJ2-7 - TRBV27 - CASSLQGYYEQYF TGTGCCAGCAGTTTACAGGGCTACTACGAGCAGTACTTC
TRBJ2-3 - TRBV7-9 - CASSSSASTDTQYF TGTGCCAGCAGCTCTAGCGCCTCCACAGATACGCAGTATTTT
TRBJ1-2 - TRBV7-9 TRBD1 CASSLVLPGGGYGYTF TGTGCCAGCAGCTTAGTACTACCAGGGGGCGGCTATGGCTACACCTTC
TRBJ1-2 - TRBV5-1 TRBD1 CASSLGTGLANYGYTF TGCGCCAGCAGCTTGGGGACAGGGTTAGCTAACTATGGCTACACCTTC
TRBJ1-1 - TRBV4-1 TRBD1 CASSQLRQGSTEAFF TGCGCCAGCAGCCAGCTTAGACAGGGGAGCACTGAAGCTTTCTTT
TRBJ2-7 - TRBV27 - CASSFNTPYEQYF TGTGCCAGCAGTTTCAATACACCGTACGAGCAGTACTTC
TRBJ2-3 - TRBV7-3 TRBD2 CASSLTSGASTDTQYF TGTGCCAGCAGCCTGACTAGCGGAGCCAGCACAGATACGCAGTATTTT
TRBJ2-1 - TRBV5-8 - CASSRGDTSYNEQFF TGTGCCAGCAGCCGAGGGGACACCTCCTACAATGAGCAGTTCTTC
TRBJ1-1 few TRBV2 TRBD1 CASSDTGGITEAFF TGTGCCAGCAGTGATACAGGGGGGATCACTGAAGCTTTCTTT
TRBJ2-7 - TRBV7-2 - CASSQLDYEQYF TGTGCCAGCAGCCAACTAGACTACGAGCAGTACTTC
TRBJ1-6 - TRBV7-2 TRBD1 CASSWAGQGYNSPLHF TGTGCCAGCAGCTGGGCCGGACAGGGTTATAATTCACCCCTCCACTTT
TRBJ2-7 once TRBV19 - CASTGVSGTHEQYF TGTGCCAGTACGGGGGTGTCTGGTACCCACGAGCAGTACTTC
TRBJ2-7 - TRBV6-6 - CASSHPADTPNQYF TGTGCCAGCAGTCATCCGGCGGACACCCCTAATCAGTACTTC
TRBJ2-7 many TRBV11-2 TRBD2 CASSLGVGLGVPYEQYF TGTGCCAGCAGCTTAGGGGTGGGACTAGGGGTACCATACGAGCAGTACTTC
TRBJ2-2 - TRBV5-1 TRBD1 CASSAGTGGSGELFF TGCGCCAGCAGCGCCGGGACAGGAGGGTCCGGGGAGCTGTTTTTT
TRBJ2-7 - TRBV6-5 - CASKDSLSSYEQYF TGTGCCAGCAAAGACAGTCTCTCTTCCTACGAGCAGTACTTC
TRBJ2-7 few TRBV7-2 - CASSFPDRTYEQYF TGTGCCAGCAGTTTCCCAGACAGGACCTACGAGCAGTACTTC
TRBJ2-3 once TRBV21-1 - CASSKEKDYFTDTQYF TGTGCCAGCAGCAAAGAAAAGGACTACTTCACAGATACGCAGTATTTT
TRBJ1-2 - TRBV20-1 - CSASGGHGYTF TGCAGTGCTAGCGGGGGGCATGGCTACACCTTC
TRBJ2-3 - TRBV6-5 - CAARGSGTDTQYF TGTGCCGCCAGGGGAAGTGGCACAGATACGCAGTATTTT
TRBJ2-7 - TRBV20-1 TRBD2 CSARTSYEQYF TGCAGTGCCAGGACTAGTTACGAGCAGTACTTC
TRBJ1-1 - TRBV24-1 - CATSDVRVSQAFF TGTGCCACCAGTGATGTCCGGGTTAGCCAAGCTTTCTTT
TRBJ2-7 - TRBV21-1 - CASSNRPRLAGGPHEQYF TGTGCCAGCAGCAACCGACCTCGACTAGCGGGGGGGCCCCACGAGCAGTACTTC
TRBJ1-1 - TRBV2 - CASSEQGLNTEAFF TGTGCCAGCAGTGAACAGGGCTTGAACACTGAAGCTTTCTTT
TRBJ2-7 - TRBV9 - CASSAQPGLTTYEQYF TGTGCCAGCAGCGCTCAACCCGGACTGACTACCTACGAGCAGTACTTC
TRBJ1-1 - TRBV29-1 - CSVGGAENTEAFF TGCAGCGTTGGCGGGGCGGAAAACACTGAAGCTTTCTTT